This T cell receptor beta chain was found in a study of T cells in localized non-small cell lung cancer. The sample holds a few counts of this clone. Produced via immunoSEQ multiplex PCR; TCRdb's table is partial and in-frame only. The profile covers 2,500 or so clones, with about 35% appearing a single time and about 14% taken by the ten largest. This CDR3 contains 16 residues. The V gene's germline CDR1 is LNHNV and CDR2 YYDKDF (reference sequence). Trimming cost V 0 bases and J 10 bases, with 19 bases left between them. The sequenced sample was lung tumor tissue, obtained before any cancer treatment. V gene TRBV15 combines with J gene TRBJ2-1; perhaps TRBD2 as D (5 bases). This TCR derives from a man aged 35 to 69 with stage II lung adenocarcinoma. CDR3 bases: TGTGCCACCAGCAGAGATAAAATCCGGACTCGTCAAGAGCAGTTCTTC. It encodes CATSRDKIRTRQEQFF.